This TCR beta chain stems from a study of vaccination and CD4 T cells after COVID-19. Across the study: Sampling that followed vaccination took place a median 72 days after dose two, within a range of 14 to 241. Cells were stimulated with overlapping spike peptides from SARS-CoV-2, HCoV-NL63, HCoV-OC43 and HCoV-229E.

With the Oncomine TCR Beta short-read assay, DNA from cultured CD4+ T cells was sequenced. TCRdb re-analysed the PCR reads in MiXCR, keeping a single row per CDR3 protein. The data contain thousands of distinct CDR3 sequences, over 45% of them singletons. Study-level results: The study sampled relatively few convalescent patients and omitted early post-infection timepoints. Vaccine-specific clones numbering 304 of 307 showed spike mono-reactivity in convalescent patients.

The germline V and J ends were trimmed by 4 bases and 1 base, with 13 bases remaining between them. The CDR3 sequence is 15 residues long. Treatment here: roughly nine-day PBMC culture with coronavirus spike peptide pools or control peptides (ViraFEST assay). These CD4+ T cells came from an unexposed donor, sampled before the COVID-19 pandemic (2011-2018). Of note for this clonotype: Its specificity is unknown.

Input material: CD4+ T cells from blood, cultured in vitro. This TCR was sampled from a human donor in good health. This chain joins TRBV12-3 or TRBV12-4 and TRBJ1-2; no clear D. The CDR3, as DNA: TGTGCCAGCAGTTCCCCGGGGTATAGTAACTATGGCTACACCTTC. It translates to CASSSPGYSNYGYTF.